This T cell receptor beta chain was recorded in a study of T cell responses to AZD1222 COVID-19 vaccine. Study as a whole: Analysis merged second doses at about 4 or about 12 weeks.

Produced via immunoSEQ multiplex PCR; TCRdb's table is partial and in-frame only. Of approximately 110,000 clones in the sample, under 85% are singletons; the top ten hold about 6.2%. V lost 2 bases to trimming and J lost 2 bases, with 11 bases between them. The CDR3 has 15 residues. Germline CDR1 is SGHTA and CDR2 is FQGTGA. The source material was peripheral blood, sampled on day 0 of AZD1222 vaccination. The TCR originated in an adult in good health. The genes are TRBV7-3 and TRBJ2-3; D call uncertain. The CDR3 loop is CASSLASENTDTQYF. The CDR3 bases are TGTGCCAGCAGCTTAGCGAGTGAAAACACAGATACGCAGTATTTT. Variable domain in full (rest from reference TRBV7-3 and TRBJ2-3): GAGVSQTPSNKVTEKGKYVELRCDPISGHTALYWYRQSLGQGPEFLIYFQGTGAADDSGLPNDRFFAVRPEGSVSTLKIQRTERGDSAVYLCASSLASENTDTQYFGPGTRLTVL.